These 6 T cell receptor beta chains were sequenced from one sample in a study of blood T cell repertoires in COVID-19. TCRdb keeps only in-frame clones here, not all; method: immunoSEQ multiplex PCR. The sample lists approximately 170,000 clones; roughly 85% were seen once. Input material: peripheral blood. The source of these receptors is an elderly woman with active or convalescent COVID-19.

This clone turned up a few times. The V gene is TRBV5-6, the J gene TRBJ2-7; TRBD2 agrees at 8 bases. The CDR3 is 13 amino acids. Germline assignment: CDR1 SGHDT and CDR2 YYEEEE. J was trimmed by 6 bases and V by 5 bases; bases with no gene match: 7. The CDR3 nucleotides read TGTGCCAGCAGACTACGGGGACTAGGCGAGCAGTACTTC. It encodes CASRLRGLGEQYF.

The gene calls are TRBV6-5 and TRBJ2-1; 10 positions agree with TRBD2. Germline values: CDR1 MNHEY, CDR2 SVGAGI. The V and J ends lost 2 bases and 3 bases, in that order; junction bases with no gene match: 4. The CDR3 sequence is 16 residues long. The DNA of the CDR3 is TGTGCCAGCAGTTACCCTAGCGGGAGCGACTACAATGAGCAGTTCTTC. This translates into CASSYPSGSDYNEQFF.

The chain uses TRBV5-5 and TRBJ2-1, with a possible D match to TRBD2 (5 bases). CDR3 length: 15 amino acids. CDR1 and CDR2 from the germline V gene are SGHKS and YYEKEE (reference sequence). The V and J ends lost 0 bases and 1 base respectively, with 8 bases between them. The CDR3 DNA follows: TGTGCCAGCAGCTTGGCACTAGGATCCTACAATGAGCAGTTCTTC. Protein sequence: CASSLALGSYNEQFF.

V gene TRBV7-6 combines with J gene TRBJ2-2, with 11 bases fitting TRBD2. The germline V gene has CDR1 SGHVS and CDR2 FNYEAQ. The ends lost 2 bases at V and 0 bases at J; junction bases unmatched: 2. The CDR3 totals 17 residues. CDR3 bases: TGTGCCAGCAGCTTAACTAGCGGGGGTACGAACACCGGGGAGCTGTTTTTT. Its translation: CASSLTSGGTNTGELFF.

V usage is TRBV7-3 and J usage is TRBJ2-5; D remains ambiguous. Trimming shortened V by 0 bases and J by 7 bases, and 12 bases separated the two germline ends. Germline V CDR1 and CDR2: SGHTA, FQGTGA. The CDR3 has 14 amino acids. The CDR3 sequence: CASSLTLEYGTQYF. The CDR3 region has the DNA TGTGCCAGCAGCTTAACGTTGGAGTACGGGACCCAGTACTTC.

The gene calls are TRBV23-1 and TRBJ2-7; 10 bases are shared with TRBD2. TRBV23-1 is an ORF; its function is uncertain. V shed 3 bases and J 3 bases; nucleotides not matched to a gene: 5. The CDR3 loop spans 15 amino acids. CDR3 residues: CASSQKGTSDYEQYF. The CDR3, as DNA: TGCGCCAGCAGTCAGAAAGGGACTAGCGACTACGAGCAGTACTTC.